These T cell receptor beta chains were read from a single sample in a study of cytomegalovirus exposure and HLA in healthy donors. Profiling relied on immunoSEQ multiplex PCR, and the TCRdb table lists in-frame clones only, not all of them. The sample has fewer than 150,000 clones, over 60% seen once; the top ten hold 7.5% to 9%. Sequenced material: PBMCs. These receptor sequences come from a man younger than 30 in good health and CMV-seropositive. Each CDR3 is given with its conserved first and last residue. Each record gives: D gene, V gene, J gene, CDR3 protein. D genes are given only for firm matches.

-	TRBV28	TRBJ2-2	CASTFRELLGAKNTGELFF
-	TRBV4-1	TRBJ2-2	CASRPRRDGELFF
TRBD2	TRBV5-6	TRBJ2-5	CASSPMKGLAPEETQYF
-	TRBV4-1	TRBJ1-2	CASSQVADSYGYTF
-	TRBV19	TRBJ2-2	CASSLPLGWGDTGELFF
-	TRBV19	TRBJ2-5	CASSSGKETQYF
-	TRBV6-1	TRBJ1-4	CASSDLREKLFF
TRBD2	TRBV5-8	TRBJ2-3	CASSLGLAGTDTQYF
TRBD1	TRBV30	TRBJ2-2	CAWRSGQGASGELFF
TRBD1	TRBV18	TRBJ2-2	CASSPPSRQGATGELFF
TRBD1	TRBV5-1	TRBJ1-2	CASSPGQDPSGYTF
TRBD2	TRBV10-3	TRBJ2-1	CAISEGGLAGGNYNEQFF
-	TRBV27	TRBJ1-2	CASSLVGHTANYGYTF
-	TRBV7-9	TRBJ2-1	CASSPTSPQGFF
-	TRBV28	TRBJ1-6	CASSADPTGKVVSPLHF
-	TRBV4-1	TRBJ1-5	CASSQGQSNQPQHF
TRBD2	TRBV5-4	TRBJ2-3	CASQHHPRLAGADTQYF
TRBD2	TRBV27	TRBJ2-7	CASSLGLAGYEQYF
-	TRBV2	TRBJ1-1	CASRVGSSGTEAFF
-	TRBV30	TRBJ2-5	CAWSVRGGAYETQYF
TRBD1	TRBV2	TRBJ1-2	CASSVDRDYGYTF
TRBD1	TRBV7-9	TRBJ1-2	CASSSTTGNYGYTF
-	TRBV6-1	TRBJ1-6	CASSEVWTSRSPLHF
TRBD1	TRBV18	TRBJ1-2	CASSPTGEYGYTF
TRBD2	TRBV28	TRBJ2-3	CASSSSGAGGTDTQYF
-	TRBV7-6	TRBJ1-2	CASSPPATGLAVCGYTF
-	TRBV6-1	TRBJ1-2	CASSEARQFFNYGYTF
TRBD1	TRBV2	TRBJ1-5	CASSYRTGGSQPQHF
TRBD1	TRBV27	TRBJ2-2	CASTWQGAAGELFF
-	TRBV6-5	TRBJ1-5	CASSPDSHQPQHF
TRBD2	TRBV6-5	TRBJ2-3	CASSYLAGSTDTQYF
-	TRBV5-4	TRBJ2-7	CASSPAGQFSIYEQYF
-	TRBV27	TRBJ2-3	CASSFSVADTQYF
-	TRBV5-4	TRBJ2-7	CASSLTAAREQYF
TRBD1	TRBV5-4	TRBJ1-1	CASSLGRGQVNTEAFF
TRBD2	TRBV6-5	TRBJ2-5	CASSFRLAGQETQYF
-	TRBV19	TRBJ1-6	CASSIGRDSPLHF
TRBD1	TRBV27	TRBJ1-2	CASRNPGQGALNGYTF
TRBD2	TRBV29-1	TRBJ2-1	CSVAGLAGAPQLNEQFF
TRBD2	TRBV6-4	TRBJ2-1	CASSDAGGIDNEQFF
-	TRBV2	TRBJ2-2	CASSEAGVWRPGELFF
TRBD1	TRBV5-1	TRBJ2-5	CASSLIVGQGVETQYF
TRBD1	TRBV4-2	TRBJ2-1	CASSQDEGQGDEQFF
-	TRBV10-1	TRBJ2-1	CASSDGGNEQFF